The T cell receptor (beta chain) described here comes from a study of spatial heterogeneity in lung cancer. Time point denoted: sample taken at primary tumor resection. Unsorted whole RNA from tumor, nontumor lung or frozen PBMC underwent sequencing. There were around 72 donors, all of them untreated patients with early-stage non-small cell lung cancer. TCRdb reanalysed the 5' RACE reads using MiXCR and keeps one entry per CDR3 protein. The sample shows about 50,000 distinct CDR3 sequences, around 7.6% of them seen only once. This clonotype was found many times. Germline V CDR1 and CDR2: MNHNY, SVGAGI (reference sequence). The CDR3 totals 18 residues. J was trimmed by 0 bases and V by 2 bases; bases with no gene match: 5.

The sample was PBMCs, taken at surgery. This clonotype was sampled from a female donor with early-stage non-small cell lung cancer. V usage is TRBV6-6 and J usage is TRBJ1-5; 12 nucleotides align to TRBD1. The CDR3 sequence: CASSYRGQGANSNQPQHF. CDR3 DNA sequence: TGTGCCAGCAGTTACAGGGGACAGGGGGCAAATAGCAATCAGCCCCAGCATTTT.